This T cell receptor (beta chain) derives from a study of shared clonotypes between healthy human individuals. Researchers divided each subset's genomic DNA evenly across several immunoSEQ plates. Profiling relied on immunoSEQ multiplex PCR, and the TCRdb table lists in-frame clones only, not all of them. The sample contains some 2 million clones, approximately 95% of which appear only once. CD45RO-negative CD8 cells positively selected for CCR7 made up the naive population, which excluded terminally differentiated effector memory CD45RA+ cells. Within Nashville, Tennessee resided all donors, each a Caucasian adult. The receptor was derived from a man younger than 35 in good health. The sample was naive CD8+ T cells sorted from blood.

The chain's CDR3 is CSVEAPDRAYEQYF. CDR3 DNA sequence: TGCAGCGTTGAAGCCCCGGACAGGGCGTACGAGCAGTACTTC. The chain couples TRBV29-1 to TRBJ2-7; 8 bases fit TRBD1. This CDR3 comprises 14 residues. Germline CDR1 is SQVTM and CDR2 is ANQGSEA. The ends lost 1 base at V and 4 bases at J; junction bases unmatched: 6.